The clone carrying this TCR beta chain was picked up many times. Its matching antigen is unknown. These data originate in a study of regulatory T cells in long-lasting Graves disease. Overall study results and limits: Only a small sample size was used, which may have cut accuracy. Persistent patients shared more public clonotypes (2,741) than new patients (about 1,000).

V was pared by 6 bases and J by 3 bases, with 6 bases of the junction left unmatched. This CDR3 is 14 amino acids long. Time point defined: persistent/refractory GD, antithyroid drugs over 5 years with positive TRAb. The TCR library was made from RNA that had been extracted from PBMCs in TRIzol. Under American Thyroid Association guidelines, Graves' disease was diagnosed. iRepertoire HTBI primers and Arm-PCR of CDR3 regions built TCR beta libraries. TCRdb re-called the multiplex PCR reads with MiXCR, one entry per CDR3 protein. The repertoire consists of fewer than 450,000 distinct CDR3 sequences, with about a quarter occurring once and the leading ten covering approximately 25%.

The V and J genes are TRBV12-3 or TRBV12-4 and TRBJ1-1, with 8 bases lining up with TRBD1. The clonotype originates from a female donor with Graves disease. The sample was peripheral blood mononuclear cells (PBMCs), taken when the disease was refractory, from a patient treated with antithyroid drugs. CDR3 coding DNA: TGTGCCAGCAGGGACAGGGTTTGGGACACTGAAGCTTTCTTT. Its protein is CASRDRVWDTEAFF.